The TCR beta chain described here comes from a study of T cells after yellow fever vaccination. About the research overall: Low-cell-number fractions underwent preparation using SMART-Seq v4 Ultra Low Input.

Generation of TCR cDNA used 5'RACE template switching (which added a universal primer site and UMIs). Via MiXCR, TCRdb re-called the 5' RACE reads, giving one row per CDR3 protein. The sample yields around 550,000 distinct CDR3 sequences, 19% seen once. Only a few counts were recorded for this clonotype. This clonotype originated in a man under 40 who received the YFV17D yellow fever vaccine. The sequencing here drew on PBMCs, taken 15 days after the yellow fever booster vaccination.

The CDR3 bases are TGCAGCGTTGAAGACAGGGTTGGCGGGGAGCTGTTTTTT. Translated, it gives CSVEDRVGGELFF. The chain is built from TRBV29-1 and TRBJ2-2, with D possibly matching TRBD1 (5 bases). Germline V gives CDR1 SQVTM, CDR2 ANQGSEA. This CDR3 comprises 13 residues. V was shortened by 0 bases and J by 7 bases, with 9 bases between the two germline ends.